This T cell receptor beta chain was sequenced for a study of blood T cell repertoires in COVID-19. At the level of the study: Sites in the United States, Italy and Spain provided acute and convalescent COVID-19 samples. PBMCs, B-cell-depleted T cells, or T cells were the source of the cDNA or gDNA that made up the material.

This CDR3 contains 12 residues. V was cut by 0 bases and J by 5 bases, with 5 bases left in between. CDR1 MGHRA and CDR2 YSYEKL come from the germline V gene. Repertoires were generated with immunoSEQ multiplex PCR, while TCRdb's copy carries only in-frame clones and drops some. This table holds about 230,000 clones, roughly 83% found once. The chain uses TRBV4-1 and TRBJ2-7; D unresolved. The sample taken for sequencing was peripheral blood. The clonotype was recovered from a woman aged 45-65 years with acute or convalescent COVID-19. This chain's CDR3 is CASSQDSDEQYF. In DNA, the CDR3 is TGCGCCAGCAGCCAAGATTCGGACGAGCAGTACTTC.